Listed below are T cell receptor beta chains from one sample, sequenced in a study of immunodeficiency. Profiled with immunoSEQ multiplex PCR; TCRdb holds only in-frame clones, not every one. Seen here are around 4,300 clones, under 95% observed once, and the top ten hold over 3.5%. Sequenced material: CD4+ T cells from blood. The origin of the receptors is a human donor in good health. Each CDR3 is given with its conserved first and last residue. A D gene is named only where the DNA matches it firmly. Where a row states a size, it is once, few, many or the class of an expanded clone; other rows omit it.

j_call | d_call | clone_size | v_call | cdr3_nt | cdr3_aa
TRBJ2-1 | - | - | TRBV10-3 | TGTGCCATCAATGGGGCTGACTACAATGAGCAGTTCTTC | CAINGADYNEQFF
TRBJ2-7 | TRBD1 | - | TRBV5-1 | TGCGCCAGCAGCGAACAGGGGGCGTCGGTCTACGAGCAGTACTTC | CASSEQGASVYEQYF
TRBJ2-3 | - | - | TRBV14 | TGTGCCAGCAGCCAAGAAAACTACCATACGCAGTATTTT | CASSQENYHTQYF
TRBJ2-1 | TRBD2 | - | TRBV15 | TGTGCCACCAGCGTCTACCGAGCGGGAGCCGCCTACAATGAGCAGTTCTTC | CATSVYRAGAAYNEQFF
TRBJ1-4 | - | - | TRBV19 | TGTGCCAGTAGTCCCCACGAAGTTGCAACTAATGAAAAACTGTTTTTT | CASSPHEVATNEKLFF
TRBJ2-2 | - | - | TRBV6-1 | TGTGCCAGCAGCTCGCGAAGAGGGACCGGGGAGCTGTTTTTT | CASSSRRGTGELFF
TRBJ2-1 | TRBD2 | once | TRBV5-1 | TGCGCCAGCACTATGGGGGGGTACAACAATGAGCAGTTCTTC | CASTMGGYNNEQFF
TRBJ2-5 | - | - | TRBV5-1 | TGCGCCAGCAGCCCCCGGATCTCCGAGGGGACCCAGTACTTC | CASSPRISEGTQYF
TRBJ2-7 | - | - | TRBV28 | TGTGCCAGCAGCAAAGGGTACTACGAGCAGTACTTC | CASSKGYYEQYF
TRBJ2-3 | - | once | TRBV5-1 | TGCGCCAGCAGCTTGGGTTCTCTCACAGATACGCAGTATTTT | CASSLGSLTDTQYF
TRBJ1-2 | - | - | TRBV4-1 | TGCGCCAGCAGCTTCCAGGCAGGGGACTATGGCTACACCTTC | CASSFQAGDYGYTF
TRBJ2-2 | - | - | TRBV7-3 | TGTGCCAGCAGCTTAGGGTTGAACACCGGGGAGCTGTTTTTT | CASSLGLNTGELFF
TRBJ1-2 | - | - | TRBV2 | TGTGCCAGCAGTGAAAAACAGAACTATGGCTACACCTTC | CASSEKQNYGYTF
TRBJ2-7 | TRBD2 | - | TRBV7-8 | TGTGCCAGCAGCGGAAGAGGTCGGGGGGGCTACGAGCAGTACTTC | CASSGRGRGGYEQYF
TRBJ1-2 | - | - | TRBV30 | TGTGCCTGGAGTGGAGGACCTACGCAGGGCTACACCTTC | CAWSGGPTQGYTF
TRBJ1-2 | - | - | TRBV19 | TGTGCCAGTAGTCTCAGACAGAGCTACGGGGGCTACACCTTC | CASSLRQSYGGYTF
TRBJ1-2 | - | - | TRBV28 | TGTGCCAGCAGTGAGCCGGCGTATGGCTACACCTTC | CASSEPAYGYTF
TRBJ2-7 | TRBD1 | - | TRBV5-1 | TGCGCCAGCAGCCCGGGGACAGGGAGATCCTACGAGCAGTACTTC | CASSPGTGRSYEQYF
TRBJ2-2 | - | - | TRBV11-3 | TGTGCCAGCAGGCTCACCGGGGAGCTGTTTTTT | CASRLTGELFF
TRBJ1-1 | - | - | TRBV12-3/TRBV12-4 | TGTGCCAGCAGTTTAGTTGGAACTGAAGCTTTCTTT | CASSLVGTEAFF
TRBJ1-1 | TRBD1 | - | TRBV6-5 | TGTGCCAGCAGTAGGGGACAGAGGGGGAACACTGAAGCTTTCTTT | CASSRGQRGNTEAFF
TRBJ1-3 | - | - | TRBV7-9 | TGTGCCAGCAGCCCCAGGAGCTCTGGAAACACCATATATTTT | CASSPRSSGNTIYF
TRBJ2-1 | - | - | TRBV7-2 | TGTGCCAGCAGCTTGGGGGACGGATTCTACAATGAGCAGTTCTTC | CASSLGDGFYNEQFF
TRBJ1-1 | - | few | TRBV3-1/TRBV3-2 | TGTGCCAGCAGCCTAGGGGAGGGGAACACTGAAGCTTTCTTT | CASSLGEGNTEAFF
TRBJ1-1 | - | - | TRBV5-4 | TGTGCCAGCAGCTTGACGACAGGAAATGAAGCTTTCTTT | CASSLTTGNEAFF
TRBJ1-1 | - | few | TRBV2 | TGTGCCAGCAGGCTGCAAGTGAACACTGAAGCTTTCTTT | CASRLQVNTEAFF
TRBJ1-4 | - | - | TRBV18 | TGTGCCAGCTCACCCCAGGACAGTAATGAAAAACTGTTTTTT | CASSPQDSNEKLFF
TRBJ2-3 | - | - | TRBV9 | TGTGCCAGCAGCGCCTACCGGGACGGACTTAGCACAGATACGCAGTATTTT | CASSAYRDGLSTDTQYF
TRBJ1-5 | - | - | TRBV7-9 | TGTGCCAGCAGATCGACAGAGAATCAGCCCCAGCATTTT | CASRSTENQPQHF
TRBJ2-1 | TRBD1 | - | TRBV11-3 | TGTGCCAGCAGCCGGACAGGGCGTGAGCAGTTCTTC | CASSRTGREQFF
TRBJ1-6 | - | - | TRBV6-5 | TGTGCCACTAGGGGACCGATGAATTCACCCCTCCACTTT | CATRGPMNSPLHF
TRBJ2-1 | TRBD2 | - | TRBV6-6 | TGTGCCAGCAGTTACCGAGCGGGAGTAAACTACAATGAGCAGTTCTTC | CASSYRAGVNYNEQFF
TRBJ2-7 | - | once | TRBV21-1 | TGTGCCAGCAGCAAAGAGGGGAGCGGGCGACCCTACGAGCAGTACTTC | CASSKEGSGRPYEQYF
TRBJ2-5 | - | - | TRBV12-3/TRBV12-4 | TGTGCCAGCAGTTTAGGAGAGACCCAGTACTTC | CASSLGETQYF
TRBJ1-1 | - | once | TRBV30 | TGTGCCTGGAGTAATCGACATGAAGCTTTCTTT | CAWSNRHEAFF
TRBJ1-2 | - | - | TRBV30 | TGTGCCTGGAGTTGGGGCAGCTTTGGCTACACCTTC | CAWSWGSFGYTF
TRBJ2-6 | - | once | TRBV7-9 | TGTGCCAGCAGCCGTCGGGTGGCGGGGGCCAACGTCCTGACTTTC | CASSRRVAGANVLTF
TRBJ2-7 | - | - | TRBV3-1/TRBV3-2 | TGTGCCAGCAGCCAAGAAGGGACACCTTCCTACGAGCAGTACTTC | CASSQEGTPSYEQYF
TRBJ1-5 | - | once | TRBV5-6 | TGTGCCAGCAGCCTCGACAGGAATCAGCCCCAGCATTTT | CASSLDRNQPQHF
TRBJ2-7 | - | - | TRBV19 | TGTGCCAGTAGCCGCTCGTGGGGGAGCTACGAGCAGTACTTC | CASSRSWGSYEQYF
TRBJ1-4 | - | - | TRBV5-1 | TGCGCCAGCAGCTACGGGTCCACGAAGGAAAAACTGTTTTTT | CASSYGSTKEKLFF